A selection of T cell receptor beta chains follows, all from one sample in a study of OX40 agonist ivuxolimab in advanced cancers. Sequencing was performed with immunoSEQ multiplex PCR; in TCRdb, only in-frame clones are kept and a portion is missing. The sample comprises around 110,000 clones, 85% to 95% of which are singletons, and roughly 0.15% rests with the top ten. Here the sequenced sample was CD4+ or CD8+ T cells sorted from blood, taken in a trial of the OX40 agonist ivuxolimab. The receptors were sampled from an adult with an advanced solid tumor such as melanoma, head and neck, liver or kidney cancer. CDR3s include the opening cysteine and the closing phenylalanine or tryptophan. Fields, in order: CDR3 protein, CDR3 DNA, J gene, clone size, V gene, D gene. A D gene is named only where the DNA matches it firmly. Part of the rows lack a size; the others show once, few, many or a class for expanded clones.

CASSPQTGSNEKLFF TGTGCCAGCAGCCCCCAGACAGGGTCTAATGAAAAACTGTTTTTT TRBJ1-4 NA TRBV9 TRBD1
CASSPATSGPGDEQFF TGCGCCAGCAGCCCCGCTACTAGCGGGCCTGGCGATGAGCAGTTCTTC TRBJ2-1 NA TRBV10-1 TRBD2
CASRSQGGNGYTF TGTGCCAGCAGATCACAGGGGGGGAATGGCTACACCTTC TRBJ1-2 once TRBV2 TRBD1
CASSQGAFYEQYF TGTGCCAGCTCCCAGGGGGCCTTCTACGAGCAGTACTTC TRBJ2-7 NA TRBV18 TRBD1
CASGQDAGNEQFF TGTGCCAGCGGCCAGGATGCGGGCAATGAGCAGTTCTTC TRBJ2-1 NA TRBV2 NA
CASTPTGGTDTQYF TGCGCCAGCACCCCCACGGGGGGCACAGATACGCAGTATTTT TRBJ2-3 NA TRBV5-1 NA
CASSLGTSGSPTDTQYF TGTGCCAGCAGCCTAGGGACTAGCGGGAGCCCCACAGATACGCAGTATTTT TRBJ2-3 NA TRBV4-2 TRBD2
CASSEARQVRDTEAFF TGTGCCAGCAGTGAAGCGCGTCAGGTTAGGGACACTGAAGCTTTCTTT TRBJ1-1 NA TRBV6-1 NA
CASSLRLTDTGELFF TGCGCCAGCAGCTTACGCTTGACTGACACCGGGGAGCTGTTTTTT TRBJ2-2 NA TRBV5-1 NA
CASSLLIGTGANTEAFF TGTGCCAGCAGCCTTCTCATCGGGACAGGGGCGAACACTGAAGCTTTCTTT TRBJ1-1 NA TRBV14 TRBD1
CASSLKGPGYTGELFF TGCGCCAGCAGCTTGAAGGGCCCAGGGTACACCGGGGAGCTGTTTTTT TRBJ2-2 NA TRBV5-1 NA
CASSIRLGTRSSDTQYF TGTGCCAGTAGTATAAGATTAGGGACTAGATCATCAGATACGCAGTATTTT TRBJ2-3 once TRBV19 TRBD2
CATQRGSVSVEGGEQYF TGTGCCACCCAAAGAGGATCCGTGAGTGTGGAGGGAGGGGAGCAGTACTTC TRBJ2-7 NA TRBV10-3 TRBD2
CASSLAASAYNEQFF TGTGCCAGCAGCTTAGCGGCCTCTGCATACAATGAGCAGTTCTTC TRBJ2-1 NA TRBV7-3 NA
CASSYSSAPVQDTQYF TGTGCCAGCAGTTACTCGAGCGCCCCAGTGCAAGATACGCAGTATTTT TRBJ2-3 NA TRBV6-5 NA
CASSFSGGSGHEQFF TGTGCCAGCAGCTTTAGCGGGGGGTCCGGGCATGAGCAGTTCTTC TRBJ2-1 NA TRBV7-2 TRBD2
CASSASLGAGTDTQYF TGTGCCAGCAGTGCGTCCCTGGGGGCAGGCACAGATACGCAGTATTTT TRBJ2-3 NA TRBV25-1 NA
CASSPRQGAYEQYF TGTGCCAGCTCACCAAGGCAGGGGGCTTACGAGCAGTACTTC TRBJ2-7 NA TRBV18 TRBD1
CASSFMMRGSPLHF TGCGCCAGCAGCTTTATGATGCGGGGTTCACCCCTCCACTTT TRBJ1-6 NA TRBV5-1 NA
CASRPGQGEPYGYTF TGTGCCAGCAGGCCCGGACAGGGGGAACCCTATGGCTACACCTTC TRBJ1-2 NA TRBV6-5 TRBD1
CASSVDRGPTYEQYF TGTGCCAGCAGCGTAGATCGGGGACCGACCTACGAGCAGTACTTC TRBJ2-7 NA TRBV9 NA
CASSRDGNTEAFF TGTGCCAGCAGCCGGGACGGGAACACTGAAGCTTTCTTT TRBJ1-1 NA TRBV9 NA
CASSLERQPQHF TGTGCCAGCAGTTTGGAGCGTCAGCCCCAGCATTTT TRBJ1-5 NA TRBV28 NA
CASRLSGGMNTEAFF TGCGCCAGCAGACTATCGGGGGGCATGAACACTGAAGCTTTCTTT TRBJ1-1 NA TRBV5-1 NA
CSALIWEKLFF TGCAGCGCCCTAATTTGGGAGAAACTGTTTTTT TRBJ1-4 NA TRBV29-1 NA
CASSLDLGVRDEQFF TGTGCCAGCAGCTTAGATTTGGGGGTTAGGGATGAGCAGTTCTTC TRBJ2-1 once TRBV7-8 NA
CASRLTGDNGYTF TGTGCCAGCCGACTGACAGGGGACAATGGCTACACCTTC TRBJ1-2 NA TRBV2 TRBD1
CARSQPPDTSNTGELFF TGTGCCAGAAGCCAACCCCCGGACACCTCGAACACCGGGGAGCTGTTTTTT TRBJ2-2 NA TRBV7-5 NA
CASKGGGGGNQPQHF TGTGCCAGCAAGGGGGGAGGGGGCGGCAATCAGCCCCAGCATTTT TRBJ1-5 NA TRBV6-5 TRBD1
CASSPPGTPWDGYTF TGTGCCAGCAGCCCCCCCGGGACTCCCTGGGACGGCTACACCTTC TRBJ1-2 NA TRBV7-3 NA
CASSRPVSGANVLTF TGTGCCAGCAGCCGGCCGGTCTCTGGGGCCAACGTCCTGACTTTC TRBJ2-6 NA TRBV5-8 NA
CASNQAGNTYNEQFF TGTGCCAGCAACCAAGCGGGAAATACTTACAATGAGCAGTTCTTC TRBJ2-1 NA TRBV7-2 TRBD2
CASSLESQKAFF TGTGCCAGCAGCTTAGAAAGCCAAAAAGCTTTCTTT TRBJ1-1 few TRBV7-2 NA
CASITTRGRKTQYF TGTGCCAGCATCACGACTAGGGGCAGGAAGACCCAGTACTTC TRBJ2-5 NA TRBV2 NA
CASSKRDRGNTEAFF TGCGCCAGCAGTAAGAGGGACAGGGGAAACACTGAAGCTTTCTTT TRBJ1-1 NA TRBV5-1 TRBD1
CASSPGPREGSGYTF TGCGCCAGCAGCCCCGGGCCCAGGGAAGGCAGTGGCTACACCTTC TRBJ1-2 NA TRBV5-1 NA
CASSQEDTQYF TGCGCCAGCAGCCAGGAAGATACGCAGTATTTT TRBJ2-3 NA TRBV4-3 NA